A single sample gave rise to the 30 T cell receptor beta chains below, sequenced in a study of PD-1 blockade in classical Hodgkin lymphoma. Profiled with immunoSEQ multiplex PCR; TCRdb holds only in-frame clones, not every one. The table has tens of thousands of clones, roughly 82% seen once; the top ten hold around 18%. Time point: cycle 4 day 1 (C4D1), after 5 to 7 weeks of nivolumab. Relapse after autologous stem cell transplantation occurred in every patient, and brentuximab vedotin exposure varied. Specimen: peripheral blood mononuclear cells (PBMCs), collected before the fourth cycle of nivolumab. The receptors shown here come from a human donor with classical Hodgkin lymphoma.

This clone came up a few times. The chain couples TRBV7-8 to TRBJ1-6; 7 bases are a match to TRBD1. Losses at the gene ends were 8 bases for V and 9 bases for J; bases not matched to a gene: 13. The CDR3 consists of 15 residues. The germline V gene encodes CDR1 SGHVS and CDR2 FQNEAQ. CDR3: CASLLHRGQGSPLHF. CDR3 nucleotides: TGTGCCAGCCTCCTGCATAGGGGGCAAGGTTCACCCCTCCACTTT.

This rearrangement joins TRBV19 to TRBJ2-5; D may match TRBD1 or TRBD2 (6 bases each). The germline V gene has CDR1 LNHDA and CDR2 SQIVND (reference sequence). The V and J ends lost 1 base and 2 bases respectively, with 8 bases between them. CDR3 length equals 14 residues. DNA of the CDR3: TGTGCCAGTAGTATAGTAGGGGGGCAAGAGACCCAGTACTTC. Translated: CASSIVGGQETQYF.

J is TRBJ1-5 and V is TRBV7-2; D gene unclear. The CDR3 length is 16 residues. Trimming removed 5 bases at V and 3 bases at J, with 17 bases between. The germline CDR1 and CDR2 sequences are SGHTA and FQGNSA. CDR3 bases: TGTGCCAGCAGCAAAGAGGGCCTGGGTAACAATCAGCCCCAGCATTTT. This codes for CASSKEGLGNNQPQHF.

About this clone itself: An end of the junction differs from the germline gene, which may be a read error. The chain recombines TRBV27 with TRBJ1-3; no clear D. CDR1 MNHEY and CDR2 SMNVEV come from the germline V gene (reference sequence). CDR3 length: 14 residues. The CDR3 loop is CASSSQNSGDTIYF. The CDR3 DNA reads TGTGCCAGCAGTTCACAGAACTCTGGAGACACCATATATTTT.

This chain uses TRBV12-2 with TRBJ2-7; no check of the table's D call, TRBD2, against the DNA was made. TRBV12-2 is marked as a pseudogene. The CDR3 length is 17 residues. The CDR3 sequence: CASRLPPGLAGGKRQYF. In nucleotides, the CDR3 is TGTGCAAGTCGCTTACCCCCGGGACTAGCGGGGGGGAAGAGGCAGTACTTC.

This clone has only a few counts. V usage is TRBV13 and J usage is TRBJ2-7, with a possible D match to TRBD2 (6 bases). Germline CDR1 reads PRHDT; CDR2 reads FYEKMQ (reference sequence). There are 15 residues in the CDR3. The V end was cut by 3 bases, the J end by 0 bases, with 12 bases between. The CDR3 sequence: CASSLTGTRSYEQYF. DNA for the CDR3: TGTGCCAGCAGCTTGACGGGGACTCGCTCCTACGAGCAGTACTTC.

Only a few counts were recorded for this clone. The V gene is TRBV9, the J gene TRBJ1-1; D call uncertain. The germline V gene has CDR1 SGDLS and CDR2 YYNGEE. The CDR3 consists of 13 residues. V was shortened by 4 bases and J by 5 bases, with 12 bases between the two germline ends. The CDR3 loop reads CASSFEGRTEAFF. The CDR3, as DNA: TGTGCCAGCAGCTTTGAGGGTCGGACTGAAGCTTTCTTT.

This clone was picked up one time. CDR3 protein: CASTPRKRVQETQYF. The CDR3 DNA follows: TGTGCCAGCACCCCCAGAAAGCGGGTACAAGAGACCCAGTACTTC. The rearrangement joins TRBV11-2 to TRBJ2-5; D is possibly TRBD2 (6 bases). Deletions cut 7 bases from V and 2 bases from J, with 17 bases between. The germline V gene encodes CDR1 SGHAT and CDR2 FQNNGV. The CDR3 is 15 amino acids.

The chain recombines TRBV4-1 with TRBJ1-3, with D possibly TRBD1 on 5 matching bases. V was trimmed by 3 bases and J by 0 bases, leaving 6 bases between them. Looked up from germline, CDR1 is MGHRA and CDR2 is YSYEKL. This CDR3 comprises 14 residues. CDR3 sequence (DNA): TGCGCCAGCAGCCAGGGGGTCTCTGGAAACACCATATATTTT. It yields the protein CASSQGVSGNTIYF.

V usage is TRBV2 and J usage is TRBJ2-1; 11 nucleotides align to TRBD2. In germline, CDR1 is SNHLY, CDR2 FYNNEI. CDR3 length equals 11 residues. V lost 9 bases, J lost 14 bases, and 6 bases stayed unmatched. The CDR3 sequence: CASSLAGGKFF. Here the CDR3 DNA reads TGTGCCAGTTCCTTAGCGGGGGGGAAGTTCTTC.

This rearrangement joins TRBV2 to TRBJ1-3; D gene ambiguous. The germline CDR1 and CDR2 sequences are SNHLY and FYNNEI. Trimming took off 8 bases at V and 0 bases at J, with 8 bases between the two ends. The CDR3 runs 13 residues. The CDR3, as DNA: TGTGCCAGCGGGGATCCCTCTGGAAACACCATATATTTT. The encoded protein is CASGDPSGNTIYF.

The chain joins TRBV7-2 to TRBJ2-3, with no clear D. Trimming pared 1 base from V and 4 bases from J, leaving 3 bases between. Per the germline V gene, CDR1 is SGHTA and CDR2 is FQGNSA. The CDR3 is 12 residues long. CDR3: CASSLGADTQYF. The CDR3 DNA follows: TGTGCCAGCAGCTTAGGAGCAGATACGCAGTATTTT. Using reference TRBV7-2 and TRBJ2-3 for the parts outside the CDR3, the full variable domain is GAGVSQSPSNKVTEKGKDVELRCDPISGHTALYWYRQSLGQGLEFLIYFQGNSAPDKSGLPSDRFSAERTGGSVSTLTIQRTQQEDSAVYLCASSLGADTQYFGPGTRLTVL.

This chain links TRBV19 with TRBJ2-2, with 8 bases fitting TRBD1. The J segment lost 4 bases and the V segment lost 4 bases, leaving 8 bases of the junction unmatched. In germline, CDR1 is LNHDA, CDR2 SQIVND (reference sequence). CDR3 length: 16 residues. CDR3 sequence (DNA): TGTGCCAGTAGTAGTCCCGCAGGGGGCGGCACCGGGGAGCTGTTTTTT. Translation: CASSSPAGGGTGELFF.

V and J are TRBV7-2 and TRBJ2-5, with D possibly being TRBD2 (7 bases). The CDR3 totals 17 residues. Germline CDR1 is SGHTA and CDR2 is FQGNSA. V was cut by 0 bases and J by 7 bases, with 21 bases left in between. This CDR3 is CASSLASSGAGAVTQYF. In DNA form, the CDR3 reads TGTGCCAGCAGCTTAGCTAGCTCTGGGGCGGGGGCGGTGACCCAGTACTTC. Full variable domain (rest looked up from reference TRBV7-2 and TRBJ2-5): GAGVSQSPSNKVTEKGKDVELRCDPISGHTALYWYRQSLGQGLEFLIYFQGNSAPDKSGLPSDRFSAERTGGSVSTLTIQRTQQEDSAVYLCASSLASSGAGAVTQYFGPGTRLLVL.

The V gene is TRBV19, the J gene TRBJ1-1, with TRBD1 matching 7 bases. Trimming cost V 3 bases and J 6 bases; bases outside gene matches: 7. The length of the CDR3 is 14 residues. CDR1 and CDR2 (germline): LNHDA, SQIVND (reference sequence). The CDR3 bases are TGTGCCAGTAGTATTCCGACAGGGTCCGCTGAAGCTTTCTTT. This sequence encodes CASSIPTGSAEAFF.

V gene TRBV19 combines with J gene TRBJ1-1; D gene ambiguous. Trimming pared 6 bases from V and 6 bases from J, leaving 11 bases between. The length of the CDR3 is 12 residues. CDR1 and CDR2 (germline): LNHDA, SQIVND (reference sequence). CDR3 protein: CASSLGGAEAFF. CDR3 sequence (DNA): TGTGCCAGTAGCCTAGGAGGCGCTGAAGCTTTCTTT.

The chain has TRBV19 and TRBJ2-2, with TRBD2 matching 8 bases. Germline values: CDR1 LNHDA, CDR2 SQIVND (reference sequence). This CDR3 region has 15 residues. V lost 7 bases and J lost 3; bases outside the gene matches: 7. The CDR3 region is CASTLAGWYTGELFF. As DNA, the CDR3 is TGTGCCAGTACCCTAGCGGGCTGGTACACCGGGGAGCTGTTTTTT.

This clone was counted a single time. The J gene is TRBJ2-3, the V gene TRBV5-1; 8 bases are shared with TRBD2. The junction had 18 bases not matched to a gene; V was cut back by 2 bases and J by 7 bases. Germline V gives CDR1 SGHRS, CDR2 YFSETQ. The CDR3 is 18 residues long. For the CDR3, the DNA is TGCGCCAGCAGCTTTTCCAGCGGGGGACTGGGAGGTGTGAATACGCAGTATTTT. Translated, it gives CASSFSSGGLGGVNTQYF. The complete variable domain, with remaining parts taken from reference TRBV5-1 and TRBJ2-3, reads KAGVTQTPRYLIKTRGQQVTLSCSPISGHRSVSWYQQTPGQGLQFLFEYFSETQRNKGNFPGRFSGRQFSNSRSEMNVSTLELGDSALYLCASSFSSGGLGGVNTQYFGPGTRLTVL.

The V and J genes are TRBV28 and TRBJ2-2, with D possibly being TRBD1 (6 bases). V was pared by 5 bases and J by 6 bases, with 13 bases between. Germline V gene lookup returns CDR1 MDHEN and CDR2 SYDVKM. The CDR3 length is 14 residues. In nucleotides, the CDR3 is TGTGCCAGCAGTCCCGGGACATTCCCCGGGGAGCTGTTTTTT. This sequence encodes CASSPGTFPGELFF. The variable domain in full, with the rest retrieved from reference TRBV28 and TRBJ2-2, is DVKVTQSSRYLVKRTGEKVFLECVQDMDHENMFWYRQDPGLGLRLIYFSYDVKMKEKGDIPEGYSVSREKKERFSLILESASTNQTSMYLCASSPGTFPGELFFGEGSRLTVL.

This clone was recorded once. This rearrangement joins TRBV11-3 to TRBJ2-2; D gene uncertain. The V end lost 5 bases, the J end lost 7 bases, and 11 bases lay between the germline ends. Germline lookup yields CDR1 SGHNT and CDR2 YENEEA. The length of the CDR3 is 13 residues. The chain's CDR3 is CASSQAPVGELFF. Here the CDR3 DNA reads TGTGCCAGCAGCCAAGCTCCGGTCGGGGAGCTGTTTTTT.

The rearrangement links TRBV10-3 to TRBJ1-2, with 8 bases fitting TRBD1. CDR1 ENHRY and CDR2 SYGVKD come from the germline V gene. The CDR3 runs 11 residues. With 10 bases clipped from V and 6 bases from J, the junction kept 4 bases outside the gene matches. This CDR3 is CAKKTGDGYTF. The CDR3 DNA reads TGTGCCAAAAAGACAGGGGATGGCTACACCTTC.

The rearrangement joins TRBV6-5 to TRBJ2-3; the match to TRBD1 covers 8 bases. Trimming took 2 bases from V and 9 from J; bases not matched to a gene: 4. CDR3 length: 13 amino acids. Per the germline V gene, CDR1 is MNHEY and CDR2 is SVGAGI. CDR3 bases: TGTGCCAGCAGTTACGACAGGGGAGGAACGCAGTATTTT. Protein sequence: CASSYDRGGTQYF.

The chain employs TRBV7-3 and TRBJ2-1; perhaps D is TRBD1 or TRBD2 (6 bases each). This CDR3 spans 14 amino acids. V was clipped by 1 base and J by 10 bases, with 14 bases between them. Germline V CDR1 and CDR2: SGHTA, FQGTGA. The CDR3 here is CASSLNGGPGEQFF. CDR3 DNA: TGTGCCAGCAGCTTAAACGGGGGCCCCGGGGAGCAGTTCTTC.

The rearrangement uses TRBV23-1 and TRBJ1-2, with D possibly being TRBD1 (5 bases). TRBV23-1 is classed as an ORF, of uncertain function. V was shortened by 6 bases and J by 8 bases, with 22 bases between the two germline ends. The CDR3 covers 15 residues. CDR3 sequence: CASRRGRRTLEGYTF. In nucleotides, the CDR3 is TGCGCCAGCAGACGTGGTCGAAGGACACTGGAAGGCTACACCTTC.

This chain joins TRBV11-2 and TRBJ2-7; the D call may be TRBD1 or TRBD2 (7 bases each). The CDR3 is 14 residues long. Germline V lookup: CDR1 SGHAT, CDR2 FQNNGV. Trimming removed 5 bases at V and 2 bases at J, with 13 bases between. The CDR3 here is CASSPTGRAYEQYF. The CDR3 coding sequence is TGTGCCAGCAGCCCGACAGGGAGGGCCTACGAGCAGTACTTC.

The chain recombines TRBV19 with TRBJ1-2; D remains unclear. The CDR3 totals 13 residues. V shed 5 bases and J shed 4 bases, with 11 bases lying between them. The germline V gene has CDR1 LNHDA and CDR2 SQIVND (reference sequence). The CDR3 region has the DNA TGTGCCAGTAGTGAGGGTGCTAGCTATGGCTACACCTTC. It is translated as CASSEGASYGYTF.

This clone has only a few counts. V and J are TRBV7-8 and TRBJ1-3; D is uncertain. There are 14 residues in the CDR3. CDR1 and CDR2 (germline): SGHVS, FQNEAQ. Trimming took 5 bases from V and 3 from J, leaving 11 bases between them. In DNA, the CDR3 is TGTGCCAGCAGCCCCCGGATCGGTGGAAACACCATATATTTT. Amino acids: CASSPRIGGNTIYF.

V gene TRBV27 combines with J gene TRBJ2-1; 7 bases are shared with TRBD1. The trim removed 5 bases at V and 4 bases at J, leaving 11 bases unmatched. The CDR3 runs 16 residues. Germline V gene sequence: CDR1 MNHEY, CDR2 SMNVEV (reference sequence). The CDR3 protein is CASSPLGQAIYNEQFF. The CDR3 DNA follows: TGTGCCAGCAGTCCCCTTGGACAGGCTATATACAATGAGCAGTTCTTC.

The V and J genes are TRBV13 and TRBJ2-2; perhaps TRBD2 as D (6 bases). CDR3 length: 16 amino acids. V was trimmed by 4 bases and J by 4 bases, leaving 16 bases between them. Germline V gene lookup returns CDR1 PRHDT and CDR2 FYEKMQ (reference sequence). CDR3 sequence reads: CASSWRGHGTTGELFF. The CDR3 DNA follows: TGTGCCAGCAGCTGGCGGGGCCACGGGACCACCGGGGAGCTGTTTTTT.

The rearrangement joins TRBV6-6 to TRBJ1-1; TRBD1 matches 9 bases. Germline CDR1 reads MNHNY; CDR2 reads SVGAGI (reference sequence). The CDR3 is made up of 15 amino acids. J was trimmed by 8 bases and V by 1 base; bases with no gene match: 8. The CDR3 bases are TGTGCCAGCAGTTACTGGACAGGGGTTTTGGTAGAAGCTTTCTTT. This codes for CASSYWTGVLVEAFF.